These T cell receptor beta chains were read from a single sample in a study of cytomegalovirus exposure and HLA in healthy donors. Repertoires were generated with immunoSEQ multiplex PCR, while TCRdb's copy carries only in-frame clones and drops some. Seen here are about 120,000 clones, roughly 69% observed once, and the top ten hold approximately 2.2%. Sequences were obtained from PBMCs. The source of these receptors is a human donor in good health. The CDR3 runs from the conserved cysteine through the conserved F or W. D genes are given only for firm matches. Size is omitted from some rows. Given values are once, few, many or a class for expanded clones.

clone size,D gene,V gene,J gene,CDR3 DNA,CDR3 protein
-,-,TRBV7-9,TRBJ1-1,TGTGCCAGCAGCTTAGCGCTGGGGCTTAGGGGGGCTTTCTTT,CASSLALGLRGAFF
few,-,TRBV2,TRBJ1-1,TGTGCCAGCATACCCACGGGGAACACTGAAGCTTTCTTT,CASIPTGNTEAFF
-,-,TRBV11-2,TRBJ2-4,TGTGCCAGCAGCTTCCCTCTGGGGGGTCAGTACTTC,CASSFPLGGQYF
-,TRBD1,TRBV28,TRBJ1-2,TGTGCCAGCAGTTTACGGGACAGGGGCTATGGCTACACCTTC,CASSLRDRGYGYTF
-,-,TRBV27,TRBJ2-1,TGTGCCAGCAGTTTAACTACAACCTCGACAGGAGTCAATGAGCAGTTCTTC,CASSLTTTSTGVNEQFF
-,-,TRBV11-2,TRBJ2-5,TGTGCCAGCAGCTTGAGGAGGGCAGGCGGGGAGACCCAGTACTTC,CASSLRRAGGETQYF
-,TRBD1,TRBV7-9,TRBJ1-2,TGTGCCAGCAGCTTAGGGGGGGACAGATCCTCCTATGGCTACACCTTC,CASSLGGDRSSYGYTF
once,TRBD2,TRBV6-5,TRBJ2-5,TGTGCCAGCAGAGGACTAGCGGGGGCCCCTCCCGACCAGTACTTC,CASRGLAGAPPDQYF
-,TRBD2,TRBV30,TRBJ2-2,TGTGCCTGGTACGGACTAGCGGCGAACACCGGGGAGCTGTTTTTT,CAWYGLAANTGELFF
-,-,TRBV5-5,TRBJ2-7,TGTGCCAGCAGCCGCTCCACAGGGCGCAGCTCCTACGAGCAGTACTTC,CASSRSTGRSSYEQYF
-,TRBD1,TRBV7-9,TRBJ2-7,TGTGCCAGCAGCCAGGACCAGGGGGCCGGAGACGAGCAGTACTTC,CASSQDQGAGDEQYF
-,-,TRBV5-6,TRBJ1-4,TGTGCCAGCAGCGGGTTCGGGGAACCTAATGAAAAACTGTTTTTT,CASSGFGEPNEKLFF
few,-,TRBV2,TRBJ2-7,TGTGCCAGCCGGAGGGGACAGTTGTACGAGCAGTACTTC,CASRRGQLYEQYF
-,-,TRBV25-1,TRBJ2-5,TGTGCCAGCAGTAGCCGGAGGGGGGGGGAACAAGAGACCCAGTACTTC,CASSSRRGGEQETQYF
-,TRBD1,TRBV5-4,TRBJ2-1,TGTGCCAGCAGCTTGGCCTCCCGGACAGGTCCCAATGAGCAGTTCTTC,CASSLASRTGPNEQFF
few,-,TRBV28,TRBJ2-3,TGTGCCAGCAGTTTGCGGGTGAGAGCAGATACGCAGTATTTT,CASSLRVRADTQYF
-,-,TRBV4-1,TRBJ1-4,TGCGCCAGCAGTTCAAACTCCGGGGGAGGGGGAAAACTGTTTTTT,CASSSNSGGGGKLFF
-,-,TRBV6-6,TRBJ1-2,TGTGCCAGCAGTTACATACAGACAAGGGGCTACACCTTC,CASSYIQTRGYTF
-,-,TRBV18,TRBJ1-1,TGTGCCAGCTCACTAGGGATAGAGGGCACTGAAGCTTTCTTT,CASSLGIEGTEAFF
-,-,TRBV6-6,TRBJ1-2,TGTGCCAGCAGTCCCGGGGGGCGGTATGGCTACACCTTC,CASSPGGRYGYTF
-,TRBD1,TRBV9,TRBJ2-5,TGTGCCAGCAGTCGCCGGACAGGGGGTGGGCAAGAGACCCAGTACTTC,CASSRRTGGGQETQYF
-,TRBD2,TRBV7-8,TRBJ2-1,TGTGCCAGCAGCGAAACTAGCGGGGGGTACAATGAGCAGTTCTTC,CASSETSGGYNEQFF
few,-,TRBV21-1,TRBJ1-5,TGTGCCAGCAGTCTCCGGCGGGGTCAGCCCCAGCATTTT,CASSLRRGQPQHF
few,TRBD2,TRBV6-4,TRBJ2-1,TGTGCCAGCAGTGACTTGGGGCTAGCGGACTACAATGAGCAGTTCTTC,CASSDLGLADYNEQFF
-,-,TRBV7-6,TRBJ2-1,TGTGCCAGCAGCCCACAGGCCGGGACATTAGACAATGAGCAGTTCTTC,CASSPQAGTLDNEQFF
-,-,TRBV7-8,TRBJ2-7,TGTGCCAGCAGCTTACACTACGAGCAGTACTTC,CASSLHYEQYF
-,-,TRBV27,TRBJ2-7,TGTGCCAGTGCCGGGGGTGGGGGTGCATTCTACGAGCAGTACTTC,CASAGGGGAFYEQYF
-,TRBD1,TRBV29-1,TRBJ1-2,TGCAGCGGGGGACAGGCGGGCTACTATGGCTACACCTTC,CSGGQAGYYGYTF
-,-,TRBV18,TRBJ1-1,TGTGCCAGCTCCCCCATCACAGTGAACACTGAAGCTTTCTTT,CASSPITVNTEAFF